This is a list of T cell receptor beta chains from one sample in a study of blood T cells in healthy people across ages. TCRdb reanalysed the 5' RACE reads using MiXCR and keeps one entry per CDR3 protein. This table holds about 970,000 distinct CDR3 sequences, roughly 51% found once. Sequencing input: blood. The origin of the receptors is a woman aged 60-70 years in good health. Both conserved end residues are part of each CDR3. Each record gives: V gene, D gene, clone size, J gene, CDR3 DNA, CDR3 protein. The D gene is left open where the match is weak. Clone size is stated in some rows and not others, as once, few, many or a class when expanded.

TRBV5-1	.	.	TRBJ2-5	TGCGCCAGCAGCTCAACAAGCGGGTGGGAGACCCAGTACTTC	CASSSTSGWETQYF
TRBV5-6	TRBD2	.	TRBJ2-2	TGTGCCAGCAGCCTTGGCGGGGGACCGAACACCGGGGAGCTGTTTTTT	CASSLGGGPNTGELFF
TRBV6-5	TRBD2	.	TRBJ2-3	TGTGCCAGCAGTAGCGGGAGGGTTAGCACAGATACGCAGTATTTT	CASSSGRVSTDTQYF
TRBV5-1	.	.	TRBJ1-1	TGCGCCAGCAGCTATACGGTGGACACTGAAGCTTTCTTT	CASSYTVDTEAFF
TRBV3-1	.	few	TRBJ2-1	TGTGCCAGCAGCCAAGCGACAGTAAACCAGTTCTTC	CASSQATVNQFF
TRBV20-1	TRBD1	.	TRBJ2-1	TGCAGTGCTAGGCCGACAGGGTCCCACAATGAGCAGTTCTTC	CSARPTGSHNEQFF
TRBV7-2	TRBD2	.	TRBJ2-7	TGTGCCAGCAGCTATGGACTAGCGGGAGGGGGCATCTACGAGCAGTACTTC	CASSYGLAGGGIYEQYF
TRBV9	TRBD1	.	TRBJ2-3	TGTGCCAGCAGCAGCCGACAGGGGACTACGCAGTATTTT	CASSSRQGTTQYF
TRBV5-5	.	.	TRBJ1-3	TGTGCCAGCAGCTTGGTCAGGATTCGCTCTGGAAACACCATATATTTT	CASSLVRIRSGNTIYF
TRBV9	.	.	TRBJ2-7	TGTGCCAGCAGCGACCTCAACTACGAGCAGTACTTC	CASSDLNYEQYF
TRBV12-3/TRBV12-4	.	few	TRBJ2-7	TGTGCCAGCAGCTCCGACACCTCCTACGAGCAGTACTTC	CASSSDTSYEQYF
TRBV15	TRBD2	.	TRBJ2-2	TGTGCCACCAGCAGAGGCTTAGCGGGCCTGACCGGGGAGCTGTTTTTT	CATSRGLAGLTGELFF
TRBV4-2	.	.	TRBJ2-5	TGTGCCAGCAGCCAAGATCTTGCCCGGGGGGAGACCCAGTACTTC	CASSQDLARGETQYF
TRBV6-5	TRBD2	.	TRBJ2-7	TGTGCCAGCAGTTACTCGGCTAGCGGGAGCAATGAGCAGTACTTC	CASSYSASGSNEQYF
TRBV5-1	.	.	TRBJ2-4	TGCGCCAGCAGCTTGGAATCCGACATTCAGTACTTC	CASSLESDIQYF
TRBV27	.	.	TRBJ2-1	TGTGCCAGCAATGGGGGCCGCAATGAGCAGTTCTTC	CASNGGRNEQFF
TRBV7-2	.	few	TRBJ1-5	TGTGCCAGCAGCTCCCAGGGCACTTCTTATCAGCCCCAGCATTTT	CASSSQGTSYQPQHF
TRBV7-8	TRBD2	.	TRBJ2-4	TGTGCCAGCAGTTTGAAGCGGGGACTAGGGAACAGGGACATTCAGTACTTC	CASSLKRGLGNRDIQYF
TRBV5-1	TRBD1	.	TRBJ2-6	TGCGCCAGCAGCAGACGACAGGGATCCTCTGGGGCCAACGTCCTGACTTTC	CASSRRQGSSGANVLTF
TRBV12-3/TRBV12-4	.	.	TRBJ2-1	TGTGCCAGCAGTGTAGATTTGGGCTACAATGAGCAGTTCTTC	CASSVDLGYNEQFF
TRBV7-2	.	many	TRBJ2-5	TGTGCCAGCAGCTTCGGGGATCTTCGTGAGACCCAGTACTTC	CASSFGDLRETQYF
TRBV7-9	.	.	TRBJ2-1	TGTGCCAGCAGCTCCCTTATCTCGGGCCACAATGAGCAGTTCTTC	CASSSLISGHNEQFF
TRBV12-3/TRBV12-4	TRBD2	.	TRBJ2-7	TGTGCCAGCAGGCAGACTAGCGGAGGCTACGAGCAGTACTTC	CASRQTSGGYEQYF
TRBV2	.	few	TRBJ2-1	TGTGCCAGCGTCCACAGATCCAATGAGCAGTTCTTC	CASVHRSNEQFF
TRBV9	.	.	TRBJ2-3	TGTGCCAGCAGCGTTACGGCCCACCGAGATACGCAGTATTTT	CASSVTAHRDTQYF
TRBV4-3	.	.	TRBJ2-3	TGCGCCAGCAGCCAAGACGGGTACACAGATACGCAGTATTTT	CASSQDGYTDTQYF
TRBV18	TRBD2	.	TRBJ2-3	TGTGCCAGCTCACCGGTAGCGGGCCCCGGCACAGATACGCAGTATTTT	CASSPVAGPGTDTQYF